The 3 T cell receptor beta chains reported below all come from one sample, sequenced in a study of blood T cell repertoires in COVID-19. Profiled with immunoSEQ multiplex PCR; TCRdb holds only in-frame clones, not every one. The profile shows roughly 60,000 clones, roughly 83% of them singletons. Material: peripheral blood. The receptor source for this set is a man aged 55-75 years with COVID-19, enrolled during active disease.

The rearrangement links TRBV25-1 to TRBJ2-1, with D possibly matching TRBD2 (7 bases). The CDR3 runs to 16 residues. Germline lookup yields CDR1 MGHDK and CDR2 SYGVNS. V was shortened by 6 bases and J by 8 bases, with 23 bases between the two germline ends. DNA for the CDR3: TGTGCCAGCAGCTTCCGAGGGGGGGGATTCACCGATGAGCAGTTCTTC. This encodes CASSFRGGGFTDEQFF.

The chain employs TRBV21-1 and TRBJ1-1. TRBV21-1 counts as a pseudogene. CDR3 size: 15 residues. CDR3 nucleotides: TGTGCCAGCAGCAAAGGTAAGGAGGGCGACACTGAAGCTTTCTTT. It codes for CASSKGKEGDTEAFF.

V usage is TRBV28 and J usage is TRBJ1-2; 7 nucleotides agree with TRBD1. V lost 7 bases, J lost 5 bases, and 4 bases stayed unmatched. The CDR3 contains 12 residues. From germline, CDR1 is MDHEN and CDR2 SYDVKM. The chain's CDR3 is CASTTGEYGYTF. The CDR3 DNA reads TGTGCCAGCACAACAGGGGAATATGGCTACACCTTC.